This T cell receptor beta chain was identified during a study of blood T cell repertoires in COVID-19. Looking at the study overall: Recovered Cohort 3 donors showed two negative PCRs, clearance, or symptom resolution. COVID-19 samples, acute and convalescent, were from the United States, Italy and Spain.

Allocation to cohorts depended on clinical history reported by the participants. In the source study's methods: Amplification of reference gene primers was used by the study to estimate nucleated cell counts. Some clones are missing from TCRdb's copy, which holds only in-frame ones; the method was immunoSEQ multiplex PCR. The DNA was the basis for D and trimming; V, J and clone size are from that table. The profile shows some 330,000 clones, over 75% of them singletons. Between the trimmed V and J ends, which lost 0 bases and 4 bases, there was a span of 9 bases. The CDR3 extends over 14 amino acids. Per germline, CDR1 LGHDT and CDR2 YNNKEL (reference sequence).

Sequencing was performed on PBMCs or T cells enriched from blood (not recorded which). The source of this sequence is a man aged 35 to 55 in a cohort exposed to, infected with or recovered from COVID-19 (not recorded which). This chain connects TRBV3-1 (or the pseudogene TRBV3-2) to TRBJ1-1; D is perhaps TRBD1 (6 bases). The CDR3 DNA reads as TGTGCCAGCAGCCAAGATAGGGGGAGCACTGAAGCTTTCTTT. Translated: CASSQDRGSTEAFF.